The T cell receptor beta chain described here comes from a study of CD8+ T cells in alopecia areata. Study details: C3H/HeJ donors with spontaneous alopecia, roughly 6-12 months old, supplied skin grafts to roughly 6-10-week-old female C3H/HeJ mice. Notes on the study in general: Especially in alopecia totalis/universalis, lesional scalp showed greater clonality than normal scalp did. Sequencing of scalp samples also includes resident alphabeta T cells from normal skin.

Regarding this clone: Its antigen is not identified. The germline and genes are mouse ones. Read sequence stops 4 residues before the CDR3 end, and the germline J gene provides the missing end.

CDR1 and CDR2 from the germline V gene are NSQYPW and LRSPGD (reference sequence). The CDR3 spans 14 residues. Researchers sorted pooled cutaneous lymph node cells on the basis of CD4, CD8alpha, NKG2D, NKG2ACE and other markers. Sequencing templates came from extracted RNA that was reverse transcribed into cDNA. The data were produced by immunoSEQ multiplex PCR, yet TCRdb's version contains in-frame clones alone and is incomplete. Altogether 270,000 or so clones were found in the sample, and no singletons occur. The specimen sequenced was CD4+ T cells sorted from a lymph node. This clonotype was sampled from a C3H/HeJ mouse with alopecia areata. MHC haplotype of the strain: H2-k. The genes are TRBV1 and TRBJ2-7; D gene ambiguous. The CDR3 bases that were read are TGCACCTGCAGTGCAGATCCACAGCTTTAT. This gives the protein CTCSADPQLY. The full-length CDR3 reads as CTCSADPQLYEQYF. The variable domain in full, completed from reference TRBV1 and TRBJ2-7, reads VTLLEQNPRWRLVPRGQAVNLRCILKNSQYPWMSWYQQDLQKQLQWLFTLRSPGDKEVKSLPGADYLATRVTDTELRLQVANMSQGRTLYCTCSADPQLYEQYFGPGTRLTVL.